Each of the 13 T cell receptor beta chains below was sequenced from the same sample in a study of shared clonotypes between healthy human individuals. Assay used: immunoSEQ multiplex PCR; TCRdb lists only in-frame clones, some missing. The sample carries more than 400,000 clones, 90% to 96% recorded once. The sequencing input was naive CD4+ T cells sorted from blood. Subset described: CD45RA+ positively selected. The source is a young woman in good health.

The gene calls are TRBV10-3 and TRBJ2-7; 16 bases fit TRBD2. The CDR3 runs 16 residues. CDR1 ENHRY and CDR2 SYGVKD come from the germline V gene. V lost 6 bases, J lost 5 bases, and 7 bases stayed unmatched. The CDR3 nucleotides read TGTGCCATCAGCGGGACTAGCGGGAGGGCTGGGGACGAGCAGTACTTC. Translated, it gives CAISGTSGRAGDEQYF.

This chain links TRBV18 with TRBJ2-1; D is unclear. The V end was cut by 0 bases, the J end by 7 bases, with 19 bases between. Germline assignment: CDR1 KGHSH and CDR2 LQKENI. The CDR3 loop spans 17 amino acids. The CDR3 nucleotides are TGTGCCAGCTCACCACCCACCCGAGCCTCACGTTGGAATGAGCAGTTCTTC. It is translated as CASSPPTRASRWNEQFF.

The chain has TRBV9 and TRBJ2-7, with D possibly TRBD2 on 6 matching bases. The germline V gene has CDR1 SGDLS and CDR2 YYNGEE. V shed 1 base and J shed 7 bases, with 21 bases lying between them. This CDR3 region has 16 residues. The CDR3 nucleotides read TGTGCCAGCAGCGTAACAAGCGCAGGATTGGCGGGGGAGCAGTACTTC. Translated, it gives CASSVTSAGLAGEQYF.

This chain links TRBV5-1 with TRBJ1-5; tentatively, D is TRBD1 (5 bases). The CDR3 is made up of 17 amino acids. CDR1 is SGHRS, CDR2 YFSETQ, per germline. V lost 6 bases and J 2 bases, leaving 21 bases between the germline ends. CDR3 loop: CASTPSSGYRRNQPQHF. The CDR3 DNA sequence: TGCGCCAGCACCCCCTCCTCAGGGTATCGGCGCAATCAGCCCCAGCATTTT.

The gene calls are TRBV9 and TRBJ1-3; D uncertain. V was cut by 4 bases and J by 0 bases, with 5 bases left in between. The CDR3 runs to 13 residues. Germline V lookup: CDR1 SGDLS, CDR2 YYNGEE. CDR3 loop: CASSLTSGNTIYF. Written as DNA, the CDR3 is TGTGCCAGCAGCCTAACCTCTGGAAACACCATATATTTT.

Concerning this clone: A junction boundary mismatches the germline segment, possibly from a read error. V gene TRBV19 combines with J gene TRBJ2-5; no firm D call. Germline V gene lookup returns CDR1 LNHDA and CDR2 SQIVND (reference sequence). The CDR3 contains 13 residues. CDR3 sequence (DNA): TGTGCCAGTAGTATTGGATACTCAGAGGCCCAGTACTTC. Its protein is CASSIGYSEAQYF.

This clone was observed a few times. The CDR3 DNA reads as TGTGCCAGCAGTTCTGCGTCAGGGGATCAGCCCCAGCATTTT. Translating it yields CASSSASGDQPQHF. The chain uses TRBV28 and TRBJ1-5, with D possibly being TRBD1 (6 bases). Germline loops: CDR1 MDHEN, CDR2 SYDVKM. The CDR3 is 14 amino acids. Trimming stripped 4 bases from V and 5 bases from J, with 12 bases between.

Notes on this clone: The sample contains more than one DNA sequence encoding this CDR3. The J gene is TRBJ2-7, the V gene TRBV28; D unclear. The CDR3 covers 13 residues. Trimming took 6 bases from V and 1 from J, leaving 10 bases between them. Germline V gene data show CDR1 as MDHEN and CDR2 as SYDVKM. CDR3: CASSPGRSYEQYF. CDR3 coding DNA: TGTGCCAGCAGCCCAGGACGGTCCTACGAGCAGTACTTC.

The V gene is TRBV4-1, the J gene TRBJ2-7; no reliable D call. Deletions cut 5 bases from V and 7 bases from J, with 18 bases between. The CDR3 has 14 residues. Germline V lookup: CDR1 MGHRA, CDR2 YSYEKL. The CDR3: CASSGTMGIREQYF. The CDR3 DNA is TGCGCCAGCAGCGGCACCATGGGGATTCGGGAGCAGTACTTC.

The CDR3 sequence is CASSVGLAVNEQFF. CDR3 coding DNA: TGTGCCAGCAGTGTTGGGCTAGCGGTCAATGAGCAGTTCTTC. The V gene is TRBV2, the J gene TRBJ2-1, with TRBD2 matching over 7 bases. The CDR3 runs 14 residues. Trimming removed 4 bases from V and 6 bases from J; junction bases left unmatched: 6. Germline lookup yields CDR1 SNHLY and CDR2 FYNNEI.

This clone appeared once. This chain's CDR3 is CATSGPGQGDHLSYNEQFF. CDR3 DNA: TGTGCCACCAGCGGTCCGGGACAGGGGGATCACCTTTCTTACAATGAGCAGTTCTTC. The rearrangement links TRBV15 to TRBJ2-1; TRBD1 matches 11 bases. V trimming: 5 bases; J trimming: 4 bases; junction bases outside the gene matches: 16. The germline V gene encodes CDR1 LNHNV and CDR2 YYDKDF (reference sequence). The CDR3 totals 19 residues. Looking up the rest from reference TRBV15 and TRBJ2-1 gives the full variable domain: DAMVIQNPRYQVTQFGKPVTLSCSQTLNHNVMYWYQQKSSQAPKLLFHYYDKDFNNEADTPDNFQSRRPNTSFCFLDIRSPGLGDTAMYLCATSGPGQGDHLSYNEQFFGPGTRLTVL.

The chain employs TRBV4-2 and TRBJ2-1; 10 bases agree with TRBD2. The germline V gene has CDR1 LGHNA and CDR2 YNFKEQ. Losses at the gene ends were 0 bases for V and 5 bases for J; bases not matched to a gene: 10. This CDR3 contains 18 residues. CDR3 nucleotides: TGTGCCAGCAGCCAAGATCCGCCGAGGACTAGCGGCGACAATGAGCAGTTCTTC. Its translation is CASSQDPPRTSGDNEQFF.

The J gene is TRBJ1-3, the V gene TRBV7-9; D remains ambiguous. CDR3 length equals 13 residues. Per the germline V gene, CDR1 is SEHNR and CDR2 is FQNEAQ (reference sequence). The V end lost 3 bases, the J end lost 6 bases, and 9 bases lay between the germline ends. CDR3 region: CASSLEELNTIYF. CDR3 sequence (DNA): TGTGCCAGCAGCTTGGAAGAATTAAACACCATATATTTT.